This T cell receptor beta chain was profiled in a study of CD8+CD57+ T cells in acquired aplastic anemia. Study overall: An average of about 3.4 ug of DNA was obtained from sorted CD4+ and CD8+ cells. Overall study results and limits: Roughly 28 was the count of CD8+ CDR3 sequences that patients shared with controls. Significant differences in CD8+ Simpson's diversity were not observed between patients and controls.

V was trimmed by 1 base and J by 9 bases, leaving 12 bases between them. Germline lookup yields CDR1 SGHAT and CDR2 FQNNGV. This CDR3 comprises 13 residues. The use of genomic DNA as template underpinned the TCR beta VDJ and CDR3 profiling. TCRdb recomputed calls from the reads with MiXCR, one row per CDR3 protein. Among a few hundred thousand distinct CDR3 sequences listed, 45% to 70% were seen once. This clonotype was picked up many times. The antigen is unknown. The chain combines TRBV11-2 with TRBJ1-2; D perhaps matches TRBD1 (6 bases). The sequenced sample was sorted CD4+, CD8+, or CD8+CD57+ T cells (not recorded which) from PBMCs. This TCR was recovered from a human donor with severe aplastic anemia or a healthy control (not recorded which). The CDR3 sequence is CASSLGLDRRYTF. DNA for the CDR3: TGTGCCAGCAGCTTAGGTCTTGACAGGCGCTACACCTTC.